The 24 T cell receptor beta chains in this list originate from one sample, sequenced in a study of blood T cell repertoires in COVID-19. Assay used: immunoSEQ multiplex PCR; TCRdb lists only in-frame clones, some missing. This sample carries 200,000 to 250,000 clones, about 80% of them seen once, and the ten largest clones take 1.3%. The sample comprised PBMCs or T cells enriched from blood (not recorded which). The receptors were sampled from a woman aged 40 to 50 with acute COVID-19.

The chain employs TRBV15 and TRBJ1-5; 9 nucleotides match TRBD1. Germline lookup yields CDR1 LNHNV and CDR2 YYDKDF (reference sequence). The CDR3 is 13 residues long. With 4 bases clipped from V and 9 bases from J, the junction kept 4 bases outside the gene matches. CDR3 region: CATSNGQGRPQHF. The CDR3 DNA reads TGTGCCACCAGCAACGGACAGGGGAGGCCCCAGCATTTT.

The rearrangement uses TRBV19 and TRBJ1-1; possible D gene TRBD1, 5 bases. Trimming pared 10 bases from V and 1 base from J, leaving 16 bases between. The CDR3 runs to 14 residues. Germline V gene lookup returns CDR1 LNHDA and CDR2 SQIVND (reference sequence). The CDR3 DNA follows: TGTGCCACTGTCCGGCGGGGGGGGAACACTGAAGCTTTCTTT. This translates into CATVRRGGNTEAFF.

This clone was observed a single time. The rearrangement joins TRBV3-1 (or the pseudogene TRBV3-2) to TRBJ1-2; TRBD1 matches 8 bases. From germline, CDR1 is LGHDT and CDR2 YNNKEL (reference sequence). The CDR3 runs to 14 residues. Trimming at V came to 2 bases and at J to 8 bases, leaving 7 bases not matched to a gene. The CDR3 DNA reads as TGTGCCAGCAGCCAATCACACCGGGACAGGGGCTACACCTTC. Protein product: CASSQSHRDRGYTF.

The V gene is TRBV27, the J gene TRBJ2-7; perhaps TRBD2 as D (6 bases). V was clipped by 7 bases and J by 7 bases, with 26 bases between them. The germline gives CDR1 MNHEY, CDR2 SMNVEV (reference sequence). This CDR3 contains 16 residues. The CDR3 protein is CASTNSLSGGLREQYF. The CDR3 DNA follows: TGTGCCAGCACCAACTCCCTTAGCGGAGGGTTGAGAGAGCAGTACTTC.

J is TRBJ1-6 and V is TRBV14; a possible D gene is TRBD1 (6 bases). With 7 bases removed from V and 7 bases from J, the gap between germline ends came to 11 bases. This CDR3 has 13 amino acids. The germline gives CDR1 SGHDN, CDR2 FVKESK. The CDR3 region has the DNA TGTGCCAGCACCGGACAGAGCAATTCACCCCTCCACTTT. It yields the protein CASTGQSNSPLHF.

The chain couples TRBV10-2 to TRBJ1-5; tentative D call: TRBD1 (6 bases). Trimming pared 3 bases from V and 2 bases from J, leaving 17 bases between. Germline CDR1 and CDR2: WSHSY and SAAADI. The CDR3 contains 17 residues. The CDR3 loop is CASSDTGTGSGNQPQHF. The CDR3 nucleotides read TGCGCCAGCAGTGATACGGGTACAGGGAGTGGCAATCAGCCCCAGCATTTT.

This chain uses TRBV4-2 with TRBJ2-3; the match to TRBD2 covers 8 bases. Per the germline V gene, CDR1 is LGHNA and CDR2 is YNFKEQ. Losses at the gene ends were 0 bases for V and 1 base for J; bases not matched to a gene: 6. The length of the CDR3 is 17 residues. The CDR3 loop reads CASSQDTGGQGTDTQYF. The CDR3 coding sequence is TGTGCCAGCAGCCAAGATACGGGGGGGCAGGGCACAGATACGCAGTATTTT.

The chain is built from TRBV19 and TRBJ1-3; TRBD1 might be the D (5 bases). This CDR3 is built from 18 residues. The ends were cut back, 4 bases at V and 2 bases at J, with 21 bases in the middle. Germline V gene data show CDR1 as LNHDA and CDR2 as SQIVND (reference sequence). This CDR3 is CASSTVRDSGTTGNTIYF. CDR3 DNA: TGTGCCAGTAGTACTGTTAGGGACTCCGGCACTACTGGAAACACCATATATTTT.

The chain carries TRBV6-5 and TRBJ2-2, with TRBD2 as a possible D gene (5 bases). This CDR3 comprises 11 residues. V was trimmed by 9 bases and J by 7 bases, leaving 9 bases between them. Germline assignment: CDR1 MNHEY and CDR2 SVGAGI. The CDR3 DNA reads TGTGCCAGTCTAGGAGGCGGGGAGCTGTTTTTT. This gives the protein CASLGGGELFF.

As regards this clone: Additional DNA sequences in this sample encode the identical CDR3. The chain uses TRBV7-2 and TRBJ2-3, with D possibly matching TRBD1 (5 bases). This CDR3 has 15 amino acids. The V end lost 1 base, the J end lost 0 bases, and 8 bases lay between the germline ends. From germline, CDR1 is SGHTA and CDR2 FQGNSA. CDR3 sequence (DNA): TGTGCCAGCAGCTTAGACAGGACGAGCACAGATACGCAGTATTTT. Protein sequence: CASSLDRTSTDTQYF.

V gene TRBV3-1 (or the pseudogene TRBV3-2) combines with J gene TRBJ1-1, with 7 positions matching TRBD1. CDR1 and CDR2 from the germline V gene are LGHDT and YNNKEL (reference sequence). The CDR3 contains 14 residues. Trimming took 2 bases from V and 8 from J; bases not matched to a gene: 8. CDR3 nucleotide sequence: TGTGCCAGCAGCCAACGGGACAGCCACGCCGAAGCTTTCTTT. Its translation: CASSQRDSHAEAFF.

This clone has a handful of counts. The chain recombines TRBV5-6 with TRBJ1-2; the match to TRBD1 covers 9 bases. V lost 2 bases and J lost 1; bases outside the gene matches: 6. This CDR3 contains 16 residues. CDR1 and CDR2 (germline): SGHDT, YYEEEE. CDR3 amino acids: CASSLGTGNNNYGYTF. The CDR3 region has the DNA TGTGCCAGCAGCTTAGGGACAGGGAATAATAACTATGGCTACACCTTC.

The V gene is TRBV5-1, the J gene TRBJ1-2, with unresolved D. CDR3 length equals 12 residues. Germline values: CDR1 SGHRS, CDR2 YFSETQ. The V and J ends lost 3 bases and 5 bases respectively, with 8 bases between them. This CDR3 is CASSSGLYGYTF. DNA of the CDR3: TGCGCCAGCAGCTCCGGGTTATATGGCTACACCTTC.

V gene TRBV7-8 combines with J gene TRBJ2-1, with 11 bases fitting TRBD2. The CDR3 runs 16 residues. Looked up from germline, CDR1 is SGHVS and CDR2 is FQNEAQ. J was trimmed by 7 bases and V by 4 bases; bases with no gene match: 9. The CDR3 sequence: CASSSPLAGVRNEQFF. Here the CDR3 DNA reads TGTGCCAGCAGCTCGCCACTAGCGGGAGTACGGAATGAGCAGTTCTTC.

The chain links TRBV6-5 to TRBJ2-7; 7 nucleotides agree with TRBD1. Germline V gene lookup returns CDR1 MNHEY and CDR2 SVGAGI. J was trimmed by 2 bases and V by 6 bases; bases with no gene match: 7. This CDR3 is 14 amino acids long. Here the CDR3 reads CASRNDRVPYEQYF. As DNA, the CDR3 is TGTGCCAGCAGAAATGACAGGGTCCCCTACGAGCAGTACTTC.

The chain employs TRBV5-1 and TRBJ1-6, with 7 bases identical to TRBD1. The J segment lost 10 bases and the V segment lost 4 bases, leaving 8 bases of the junction unmatched. Germline V gene sequence: CDR1 SGHRS, CDR2 YFSETQ. The CDR3 has 14 residues. CDR3 region: CASSQGQDDSPLHF. CDR3 DNA: TGCGCCAGCAGCCAAGGACAGGATGACTCACCCCTCCACTTT.

The rearrangement links TRBV19 to TRBJ1-5; D is undetermined. CDR1 is LNHDA, CDR2 SQIVND, per germline (reference sequence). Trimming took 7 bases from V and 4 from J, leaving 8 bases between them. The CDR3 runs 12 residues. In DNA, the CDR3 is TGTGCCAGTACCATAGCAAATCAGCCCCAGCATTTT. Its translation is CASTIANQPQHF. The full variable domain, rest sourced from reference TRBV19 and TRBJ1-5, is DGGITQSPKYLFRKEGQNVTLSCEQNLNHDAMYWYRQDPGQGLRLIYYSQIVNDFQKGDIAEGYSVSREKKESFPLTVTSAQKNPTAFYLCASTIANQPQHFGDGTRLSIL.

The CDR3 sequence is CASSGTGGLNTEAFF. The CDR3 nucleotides are TGTGCCAGCAGCGGGACAGGGGGCCTAAACACTGAAGCTTTCTTT. The gene calls are TRBV9 and TRBJ1-1; 11 bases match TRBD1. CDR1 is SGDLS, CDR2 YYNGEE, per germline. V lost 3 bases, J lost 2 bases, and 3 bases stayed unmatched. This CDR3 is built from 15 residues.

This chain connects TRBV9 to TRBJ2-3, with a tentative D call TRBD1 (5 bases). The CDR3 spans 15 residues. The ends were cut back, 0 bases at V and 4 bases at J, with 12 bases in the middle. CDR1 and CDR2 (germline): SGDLS, YYNGEE. The CDR3 here is CASSVGVQVADTQYF. CDR3 DNA: TGTGCCAGCAGCGTAGGGGTACAGGTCGCAGATACGCAGTATTTT.

In this sample, this clone turned up once. This chain connects TRBV30 to TRBJ2-2, with D possibly TRBD2 on 6 matching bases. The V end lost 3 bases, the J end lost 4 bases, and 12 bases lay between the germline ends. Germline CDR1 and CDR2: GTSNPN and SVGIG (reference sequence). There are 14 residues in the CDR3. This CDR3 is CAWRAGLSTGELFF. The CDR3 nucleotides are TGTGCCTGGAGGGCGGGACTGAGCACCGGGGAGCTGTTTTTT.

V usage is TRBV6-5 and J usage is TRBJ2-7, with 8 bases matching TRBD2. The V gene's germline CDR1 is MNHEY and CDR2 SVGAGI. The CDR3 is made up of 14 amino acids. The V segment lost 10 bases and the J segment 7 bases; nucleotides outside the gene matches: 15. CDR3 sequence: CATMRLAPTGEQYF. CDR3 bases: TGTGCCACCATGAGACTAGCGCCGACTGGGGAGCAGTACTTC.

V is TRBV19 and J is TRBJ1-5, with D tentatively TRBD1 (5 bases). Per the germline V gene, CDR1 is LNHDA and CDR2 is SQIVND (reference sequence). Trimming removed 4 bases at V and 6 bases at J, with 13 bases between. The length of the CDR3 is 14 residues. The CDR3 region is CASSRSAGPQPQHF. CDR3 nucleotides: TGTGCCAGTAGTAGATCGGCGGGGCCTCAGCCCCAGCATTTT. The full variable domain, rest sourced from reference TRBV19 and TRBJ1-5, is DGGITQSPKYLFRKEGQNVTLSCEQNLNHDAMYWYRQDPGQGLRLIYYSQIVNDFQKGDIAEGYSVSREKKESFPLTVTSAQKNPTAFYLCASSRSAGPQPQHFGDGTRLSIL.

CDR3 bases: TGTGCCAGCAGCCCCCGGCCTCGACAGACCTCCTACGAGCAGTACTTC. Protein product: CASSPRPRQTSYEQYF. This chain joins TRBV7-2 and TRBJ2-7; a possible D gene is TRBD1 (5 bases). Germline CDR1 and CDR2: SGHTA and FQGNSA. V was shortened by 5 bases and J by 0 bases, with 17 bases between the two germline ends. The length of the CDR3 is 16 residues.

This sequence joins TRBV3-1 (or the pseudogene TRBV3-2) and TRBJ1-1; the D is unclear. The CDR3 is made up of 14 amino acids. Germline V gene sequence: CDR1 LGHDT, CDR2 YNNKEL (reference sequence). V lost 2 bases to trimming and J lost 8 bases, with 15 bases between them. The CDR3 region is CASSQKGALGEAFF. The CDR3 nucleotides are TGTGCCAGCAGCCAAAAGGGAGCCCTAGGGGAAGCTTTCTTT.